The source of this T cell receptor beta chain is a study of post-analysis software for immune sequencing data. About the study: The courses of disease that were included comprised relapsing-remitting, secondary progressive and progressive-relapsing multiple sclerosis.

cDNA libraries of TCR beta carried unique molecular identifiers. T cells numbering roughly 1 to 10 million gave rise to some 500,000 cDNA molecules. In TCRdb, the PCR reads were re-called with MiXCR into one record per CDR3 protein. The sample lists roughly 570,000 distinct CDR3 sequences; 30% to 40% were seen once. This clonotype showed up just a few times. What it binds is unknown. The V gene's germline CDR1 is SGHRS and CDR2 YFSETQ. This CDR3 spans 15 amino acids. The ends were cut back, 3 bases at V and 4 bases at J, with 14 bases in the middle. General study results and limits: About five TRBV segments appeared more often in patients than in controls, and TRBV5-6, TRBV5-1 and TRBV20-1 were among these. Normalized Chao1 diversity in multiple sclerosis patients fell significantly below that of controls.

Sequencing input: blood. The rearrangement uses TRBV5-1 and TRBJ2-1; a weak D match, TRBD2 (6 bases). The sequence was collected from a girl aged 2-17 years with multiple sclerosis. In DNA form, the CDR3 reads TGCGCCAGCAGCTCGCCCGGGAGAGGGTACAATGAGCAGTTCTTC. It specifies CASSSPGRGYNEQFF.